This T cell receptor (beta chain) was sequenced during a study of draining lymph node invasion in breast cancer (dated by TCRdb to the early 2020s). The study in broad terms: Metastasis in lymph nodes was diagnosed using histology and cytokeratin immunohistochemistry and was confirmed with EpCAM/CD45 flow cytometry. A separate targeted assay used bulk TCR-beta CDR3 sequencing to compare sorted memory regulatory T cells with memory conventional CD4 T cells across breast cancer tissues. From every patient, the primary tumor plus matched non-invaded and tumor-invaded tumor-draining lymph nodes were collected, and both Treg and Tconv subsets were profiled. In the separate targeted TCR sequencing, lymph nodes from a handful of patients were covered, and primary tumors were sequenced for three of those patients. Here is what the overall study found, with its caveats: The tumor top-100 clone tracking analysis could be carried out in only two patients. Roughly 13-22% of Treg TCRs were shared with Tconvs per tissue, interpreted as suggesting peripheral Treg induction. In the targeted TCR-seq data, Tregs appeared to be more clonally expanded than Tconvs in all tissues, and lower diversity was found for both subsets in tumor than in lymph nodes. TCRs shared between the Treg and Tconv subsets were regarded as suggesting, but not proving, a common clonal origin. Data could not resolve whether Treg conversion occurred in a given organ or whether converted Tregs recirculated between nodes and tumor. Detection of some of the top 100 tumor clones in both invaded and non-invaded nodes suggests recirculation between tumor and draining nodes.

For memory conventional CD4 T cells, the sort was based on CD4+ CD45RA- CD25- cells. Tumor-draining lymph nodes were classified as non-invaded or invaded according to the absence or presence of metastatic tumor cells. T cells were pre-enriched with a Miltenyi Pan T Cell isolation kit before staining and sorting. Immunohistochemistry for estrogen receptor, progesterone receptor, HER2 and Ki-67 was used to characterize primary tumors. Fresh surgical tissue was processed within a few hours after surgery by being cut into small fragments. The tissue fragments were digested enzymatically for 20 minutes with Liberase TL plus DNase and were then passed through a 40-micrometer strainer. Sorting used a BD FACS Aria II with about 96-99% purity, after DAPI live/dead staining. Sorted cells were lysed in TCL buffer and RNA was purified with a Norgen Single Cell RNA purification kit including DNase treatment.

Library preparation was by bulk RNA-seq. The sequencer listed for this sample is Illumina HiSeq 2500. The authors' analysis ran thus. For the separate targeted TCR-seq dataset, MiXCR version 2.1.5 with default parameters extracted and quantified CDR3 sequences from raw reads. In the separate targeted TCR-seq dataset, TCR-beta clones were defined by the combination of V gene, J gene and CDR3 sequence. The separate targeted TCR-seq dataset was filtered by first dropping clones with fewer than three counts and then keeping only the 90% most strongly expressed clones in each sample. For each tissue in the separate targeted TCR-seq dataset, Treg-Tconv overlap was calculated by dividing the number of shared clones by the total number of Treg clones and multiplying by 100. Using fastp trimming at Q25 and MiXCR clonotype assembly, TCRdb reanalyzed the public sequencing data and kept in-frame beta chains. A single entry per CDR3 protein holds the most common genes and DNA from its merged rows. The V and J calls and clone size are TCRdb's, not the authors'. This sample gives some 2,000 distinct CDR3 sequences in total; about 85% of them show up just once. The ten largest account for 2.4% of the sample.

With regard to this clonotype: The clone's antigen remains unknown. The sample holds no much larger clone one base away, and base qualities are not on file.

The clonotype was recovered from a female donor with luminal breast cancer. The sequencing sample was made of sorted memory CD4+ effector T cells from a lymph node. The cell subset or site label, as the study defines it: CD45RA-negative sorted CD4+ T cells (memory Tconv or effector/memory Treg).

CDR3 sequence: CASSPSPQKGSEAFF. The nucleotide sequence is given as TGTGCCAGCAGTCCTAGCCCTCAGAAGGGGTCTGAAGCTTTCTTT. This chain is built from TRBV12-3 or TRBV12-4 and TRBJ1-1, with TRBD1 perhaps the D gene, on 5 matching bases. The CDR3 sequence holds 15 residues, the cysteine and phenylalanine included. Only CDR3 DNA is held: 45 bases, read in frame from base 1. V is reduced by 5 bases and J by 6 bases, leaving a spacing of 19 bases between them.